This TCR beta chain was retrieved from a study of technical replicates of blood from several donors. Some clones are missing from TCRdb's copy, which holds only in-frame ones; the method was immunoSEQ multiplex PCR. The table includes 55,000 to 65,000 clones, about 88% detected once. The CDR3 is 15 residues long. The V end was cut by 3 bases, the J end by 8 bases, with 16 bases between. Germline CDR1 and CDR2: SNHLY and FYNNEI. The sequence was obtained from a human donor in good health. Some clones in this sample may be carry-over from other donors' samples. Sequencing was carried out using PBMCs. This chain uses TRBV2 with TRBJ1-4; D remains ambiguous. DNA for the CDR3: TGTGCCAGCAGTGAGGAACCCCCGGTGGGCGAAAAACTGTTTTTT. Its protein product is CASSEEPPVGEKLFF.